Listed below are T cell receptor beta chains from one sample, sequenced in a study of cytomegalovirus exposure and HLA in healthy donors. Produced via immunoSEQ multiplex PCR; TCRdb's table is partial and in-frame only. This table has about 82,000 clones, around four fifths appearing once. The specimen was PBMCs. These TCRs come from a woman in her 50s in good health and CMV-seropositive. The CDR3 runs from the conserved cysteine through the conserved F or W. A D gene is named only where the DNA matches it firmly. A clone size is listed for some rows: how often the clone was seen (once, few, many), or a class if it is expanded.

j_gene: TRBJ1-1
abundance: NA
v_gene: TRBV4-1
d_gene: TRBD1
CDR3aa: CASSHVPGQGAGGTEAFF
CDR3nt: TGCGCCAGCAGCCACGTCCCGGGACAGGGGGCGGGGGGGACTGAAGCTTTCTTT

j_gene: TRBJ2-3
abundance: NA
v_gene: TRBV19
d_gene: NA
CDR3aa: CASSIGLGVNTQYF
CDR3nt: TGTGCCAGTAGTATCGGACTGGGAGTAAATACGCAGTATTTT

j_gene: TRBJ2-1
abundance: NA
v_gene: TRBV30
d_gene: TRBD2
CDR3aa: CAWGGMLAGGPNEQFF
CDR3nt: TGTGCCTGGGGAGGCATGCTAGCGGGAGGGCCCAATGAGCAGTTCTTC

j_gene: TRBJ2-3
abundance: NA
v_gene: TRBV6-1
d_gene: NA
CDR3aa: CASRRQVPTDTQYF
CDR3nt: TGTGCCAGCAGAAGACAGGTACCCACAGATACGCAGTATTTT

j_gene: TRBJ2-3
abundance: NA
v_gene: TRBV25-1
d_gene: TRBD2
CDR3aa: CASEIAGFTDTQYF
CDR3nt: TGTGCCAGCGAGATAGCGGGATTCACAGATACGCAGTATTTT

j_gene: TRBJ2-1
abundance: NA
v_gene: TRBV10-1
d_gene: TRBD2
CDR3aa: CASSESLAGGNEQFF
CDR3nt: TGCGCCAGCAGTGAGTCCTTAGCGGGAGGGAATGAGCAGTTCTTC

j_gene: TRBJ2-1
abundance: NA
v_gene: TRBV9
d_gene: NA
CDR3aa: CASSVDRVNEQFF
CDR3nt: TGTGCCAGCAGCGTAGACAGGGTCAATGAGCAGTTCTTC

j_gene: TRBJ1-2
abundance: NA
v_gene: TRBV28
d_gene: NA
CDR3aa: CASAPIANYGYTF
CDR3nt: TGTGCCAGCGCCCCTATAGCTAACTATGGCTACACCTTC

j_gene: TRBJ1-1
abundance: few
v_gene: TRBV7-9
d_gene: NA
CDR3aa: CASSWSDTEAFF
CDR3nt: TGTGCCAGCAGCTGGTCAGACACTGAAGCTTTCTTT

j_gene: TRBJ2-6
abundance: few
v_gene: TRBV29-1
d_gene: TRBD1
CDR3aa: CSVLPGQGSGANVLTF
CDR3nt: TGCAGCGTATTACCGGGACAGGGTTCTGGGGCCAACGTCCTGACTTTC

j_gene: TRBJ2-7
abundance: NA
v_gene: TRBV30
d_gene: TRBD2
CDR3aa: CAWSRLAEAYEQYF
CDR3nt: TGTGCCTGGAGTAGGCTAGCGGAGGCCTACGAGCAGTACTTC

j_gene: TRBJ2-7
abundance: NA
v_gene: TRBV15
d_gene: TRBD1
CDR3aa: CATSAQGDSSYEQYF
CDR3nt: TGTGCCACCAGCGCCCAGGGGGATAGCTCCTACGAGCAGTACTTC

j_gene: TRBJ1-2
abundance: NA
v_gene: TRBV28
d_gene: NA
CDR3aa: CASSQQVRGGGYTF
CDR3nt: TGTGCCAGCAGTCAACAGGTCCGAGGTGGTGGCTACACCTTC

j_gene: TRBJ2-1
abundance: NA
v_gene: TRBV6-6
d_gene: NA
CDR3aa: CASRSTGDNEQFF
CDR3nt: TGTGCCAGCAGGTCGACAGGAGACAATGAGCAGTTCTTC

j_gene: TRBJ2-5
abundance: NA
v_gene: TRBV5-4
d_gene: TRBD1
CDR3aa: CASSSDRVETQYF
CDR3nt: TGTGCCAGCAGCTCGGACAGGGTGGAGACCCAGTACTTC

j_gene: TRBJ1-2
abundance: once
v_gene: TRBV30
d_gene: TRBD1
CDR3aa: CAWSVHQGGYGYTF
CDR3nt: TGTGCCTGGAGTGTACATCAGGGGGGCTATGGCTACACCTTC

j_gene: TRBJ2-2
abundance: few
v_gene: TRBV7-9
d_gene: NA
CDR3aa: CASTGWTGELFF
CDR3nt: TGTGCCAGCACCGGGTGGACCGGGGAGCTGTTTTTT

j_gene: TRBJ2-7
abundance: NA
v_gene: TRBV30
d_gene: TRBD2
CDR3aa: CAWGVGSGGYEQYF
CDR3nt: TGTGCCTGGGGCGTCGGGTCGGGAGGGTACGAGCAGTACTTC

j_gene: TRBJ1-5
abundance: few
v_gene: TRBV4-1
d_gene: NA
CDR3aa: CASSQGTLSNQPQHF
CDR3nt: TGCGCCAGCAGCCAAGGGACACTCAGCAATCAGCCCCAGCATTTT

j_gene: TRBJ2-1
abundance: once
v_gene: TRBV11-3
d_gene: TRBD1
CDR3aa: CASSTRQGANEQFF
CDR3nt: TGTGCCAGCAGCACCAGGCAGGGGGCGAATGAGCAGTTCTTC

j_gene: TRBJ2-2
abundance: NA
v_gene: TRBV4-2
d_gene: TRBD2
CDR3aa: CASREEAGISTGELFF
CDR3nt: TGTGCCAGCAGAGAAGAAGCGGGAATAAGCACCGGGGAGCTGTTTTTT

j_gene: TRBJ1-1
abundance: NA
v_gene: TRBV7-3
d_gene: NA
CDR3aa: CASSLTWAENTEAFF
CDR3nt: TGTGCCAGCAGCTTAACCTGGGCTGAGAACACTGAAGCTTTCTTT

j_gene: TRBJ1-3
abundance: once
v_gene: TRBV10-1
d_gene: NA
CDR3aa: CASSFGSEGNTIYF
CDR3nt: TGCGCCAGCAGCTTCGGGTCAGAAGGAAACACCATATATTTT

j_gene: TRBJ2-1
abundance: NA
v_gene: TRBV28
d_gene: TRBD2
CDR3aa: CASPPPSGLAGHNNEQFF
CDR3nt: TGTGCCAGCCCACCTCCGTCGGGACTAGCGGGACATAACAATGAGCAGTTCTTC

j_gene: TRBJ1-2
abundance: NA
v_gene: TRBV15
d_gene: NA
CDR3aa: CATSSGESYTF
CDR3nt: TGTGCCACCAGCAGCGGGGAAAGCTACACCTTC

j_gene: TRBJ2-2
abundance: NA
v_gene: TRBV28
d_gene: NA
CDR3aa: CASSRSTGLANTGELFF
CDR3nt: TGTGCCAGCAGTAGATCAACAGGGCTCGCGAACACCGGGGAGCTGTTTTTT

j_gene: TRBJ1-5
abundance: NA
v_gene: TRBV5-6
d_gene: NA
CDR3aa: CASSLSQVVYDQPQHF
CDR3nt: TGTGCCAGCAGCTTGTCGCAGGTGGTTTACGATCAGCCCCAGCATTTT

j_gene: TRBJ2-1
abundance: medium-sized
v_gene: TRBV7-9
d_gene: NA
CDR3aa: CASSLLLPADEQFF
CDR3nt: TGTGCCAGCAGCTTGCTGCTTCCGGCGGATGAGCAGTTCTTC

j_gene: TRBJ2-7
abundance: few
v_gene: TRBV6-1
d_gene: TRBD2
CDR3aa: CASSEDPGGGYEQYF
CDR3nt: TGTGCCAGCAGTGAAGATCCGGGGGGGGGCTACGAGCAGTACTTC

j_gene: TRBJ2-7
abundance: once
v_gene: TRBV7-8
d_gene: TRBD2
CDR3aa: CASSQEVLAVSYEQYF
CDR3nt: TGTGCCAGCAGCCAAGAGGTGCTAGCGGTTTCCTACGAGCAGTACTTC

j_gene: TRBJ1-3
abundance: NA
v_gene: TRBV13
d_gene: NA
CDR3aa: CASSVRGRNTIYF
CDR3nt: TGTGCCAGCAGCGTCCGGGGGAGAAACACCATATATTTT

j_gene: TRBJ2-5
abundance: NA
v_gene: TRBV5-1
d_gene: TRBD1
CDR3aa: CASSLGGTGGSQETQYF
CDR3nt: TGCGCCAGCAGCTTGGGCGGGACAGGGGGTTCCCAAGAGACCCAGTACTTC

j_gene: TRBJ2-3
abundance: NA
v_gene: TRBV13
d_gene: NA
CDR3aa: CASSVTGTPTDTQYF
CDR3nt: TGTGCCAGCAGCGTAACAGGGACCCCCACAGATACGCAGTATTTT

j_gene: TRBJ2-7
abundance: NA
v_gene: TRBV7-9
d_gene: NA
CDR3aa: CASSKGVSARYEQYF
CDR3nt: TGTGCCAGCAGCAAAGGGGTTTCCGCACGTTACGAGCAGTACTTC

j_gene: TRBJ2-5
abundance: NA
v_gene: TRBV28
d_gene: TRBD2
CDR3aa: CASSPGLAGRETQYF
CDR3nt: TGTGCCAGCAGCCCTGGACTAGCGGGAAGAGAGACCCAGTACTTC

j_gene: TRBJ1-5
abundance: NA
v_gene: TRBV27
d_gene: TRBD1
CDR3aa: CASSLSGQFSGPQHF
CDR3nt: TGTGCCAGCAGTTTATCGGGACAGTTCTCAGGACCCCAGCATTTT

j_gene: TRBJ1-5
abundance: NA
v_gene: TRBV6-5
d_gene: TRBD1
CDR3aa: CASSLGAGGNQPQHF
CDR3nt: TGTGCCAGCAGCCTCGGGGCAGGGGGCAATCAGCCCCAGCACTTT

j_gene: TRBJ2-7
abundance: NA
v_gene: TRBV28
d_gene: TRBD2
CDR3aa: CASSLNGRGIYEQYF
CDR3nt: TGTGCCAGCAGCCTGAATGGGAGGGGAATCTACGAGCAGTACTTC

j_gene: TRBJ2-3
abundance: NA
v_gene: TRBV29-1
d_gene: TRBD2
CDR3aa: CSVELAVRTDTQYF
CDR3nt: TGCAGCGTTGAACTAGCGGTACGCACAGATACGCAGTATTTT

j_gene: TRBJ2-5
abundance: once
v_gene: TRBV6-5
d_gene: NA
CDR3aa: CASSYRGQKETQYF
CDR3nt: TGTGCCAGCAGTTACCGCGGACAGAAAGAGACCCAGTACTTC